Each of the 13 T cell receptor beta chains below was sequenced from the same sample in a study of Ad26.COV2.S vaccination and SARS-CoV-2 variants. The sample's treatment: around 19 received Ad26.COV2.S at low or high dose, single or two shots; 5 received placebo; per-sample allocation not given. Sampling took place 63 days after the first vaccine or placebo injection. Data came from immunoSEQ multiplex PCR; TCRdb stores just in-frame clones and leaves some out. The sample records roughly 400,000 clones, about 91% being singletons. This sample comprised peripheral blood, obtained in a trial of Ad26.COV2.S vaccine versus placebo. Receptor source: a person between 18 and 60 years old who received the Ad26.COV2.S COVID-19 vaccine or a placebo.

The chain couples TRBV7-9 to TRBJ2-7, with D perhaps given as TRBD1 or TRBD2 (5 bases each). The V and J ends lost 5 bases and 6 bases respectively, with 11 bases between them. This CDR3 region has 12 residues. CDR1 and CDR2 (germline): SEHNR, FQNEAQ (reference sequence). The CDR3 is CASSIGDGEQYF. In nucleotides, the CDR3 is TGTGCCAGCAGCATCGGGGACGGCGAGCAGTACTTC.

The J gene is TRBJ1-2, the V gene TRBV3-1 (or the pseudogene TRBV3-2); unclear D gene. Trimming cost V 3 bases and J 4 bases, with 9 bases left between them. The V gene's germline CDR1 is LGHDT and CDR2 YNNKEL (reference sequence). The CDR3 has 13 residues. CDR3 bases: TGTGCCAGCAGCCATGGTCTTTCCTATGGCTACACCTTC. This codes for CASSHGLSYGYTF.

This clone was seen only once. The chain links TRBV24-1 to TRBJ2-5, with 11 bases aligning to TRBD2. This CDR3 is 18 amino acids long. The J segment lost 5 bases and the V segment lost 1 base, leaving 11 bases of the junction unmatched. Germline V gene sequence: CDR1 KGHDR, CDR2 SFDVKD. CDR3 sequence: CATSDFSSSGRKRETQYF. The CDR3 nucleotides are TGTGCCACCAGTGATTTCTCGTCTAGCGGGAGGAAACGGGAGACCCAGTACTTC.

V and J are TRBV28 and TRBJ2-7; D is ambiguous. The germline CDR1 and CDR2 sequences are MDHEN and SYDVKM. V was clipped by 6 bases and J by 6 bases, with 18 bases between them. The CDR3 has 14 residues. CDR3 in DNA: TGTGCCAGCAGGCGGCCAGGTTTACCCCCCGAGCAGTACTTC. This encodes CASRRPGLPPEQYF.

V gene TRBV11-2 combines with J gene TRBJ2-3; 8 bases agree with TRBD2. CDR1 is SGHAT and CDR2 is FQNNGV in the germline V gene. The V segment lost 1 base and the J segment 1 base; nucleotides outside the gene matches: 7. CDR3 size: 17 residues. DNA of the CDR3: TGTGCCAGCAGCTTAGCGCCGGGAGGGAAAGGCACAGATACGCAGTATTTT. As protein: CASSLAPGGKGTDTQYF.

The rearrangement links TRBV11-3 to TRBJ2-7; D is uncertain. The germline V gene encodes CDR1 SGHNT and CDR2 YENEEA. The CDR3 totals 13 residues. V lost 0 bases, J lost 4 bases, and 7 bases lay in between. This CDR3 is CASSLDSPYEQYF. CDR3 coding DNA: TGTGCCAGCAGCTTAGACTCCCCGTACGAGCAGTACTTC.

The J gene is TRBJ1-6, the V gene TRBV14; D perhaps matches TRBD1 (5 bases). Germline CDR1 is SGHDN and CDR2 is FVKESK. The CDR3 extends over 13 amino acids. V lost 1 base and J lost 13, with 11 bases in between. CDR3 in DNA: TGTGCCAGCAGCCAAGGATGGTGGGGCCCCCTCCACTTT. The encoded protein is CASSQGWWGPLHF.

The chain is built from TRBV4-1 and TRBJ1-4; a possible D gene is TRBD1 (5 bases). This CDR3 is 15 amino acids long. Per germline, CDR1 MGHRA and CDR2 YSYEKL. The V gene lost 1 base and the J gene lost 11 bases, with 17 bases spanning the gap. CDR3 in amino acids: CASSQGSGRYAKLFF. DNA of the CDR3: TGCGCCAGCAGCCAAGGCTCGGGGCGGTATGCGAAACTGTTTTTT.

In this sample, this clone turned up a few times. The chain is built from TRBV29-1 and TRBJ2-1; TRBD1 is a possible D gene (5 bases). Germline V gene sequence: CDR1 SQVTM, CDR2 ANQGSEA. The ends were cut back, 5 bases at V and 4 bases at J, with 12 bases in the middle. CDR3 length: 13 amino acids. The DNA for the CDR3 is TGCAGCGTTATCTGGGGCCTGTACAATGAGCAGTTCTTC. Protein sequence: CSVIWGLYNEQFF.

The chain carries TRBV30 and TRBJ2-2; D unresolved. With 5 bases removed from V and 4 bases from J, the gap between germline ends came to 11 bases. The CDR3 sequence is 13 residues long. From germline, CDR1 is GTSNPN and CDR2 SVGIG (reference sequence). The CDR3 nucleotides read TGTGCCTGGCGGGCCGCCCTCACCGGGGAGCTGTTTTTT. Its translation is CAWRAALTGELFF.

Worth noting for this clone: This specimen includes other DNA sequences encoding the same CDR3. The gene calls are TRBV6-5 and TRBJ1-5; perhaps TRBD1 as D (5 bases). Germline V CDR1 and CDR2: MNHEY, SVGAGI. CDR3 length: 14 amino acids. Trimming took off 0 bases at V and 2 bases at J, with 5 bases between the two ends. The CDR3 coding sequence is TGTGCCAGCAGTTACTCAGGGGGCAATCAGCCCCAGCATTTT. Translated, it gives CASSYSGGNQPQHF.

The J gene is TRBJ1-6, the V gene TRBV9, with D uncertain. Deletions cut 4 bases from V and 7 bases from J, with 18 bases between. This CDR3 contains 16 residues. Germline-derived CDR1 and CDR2 are SGDLS and YYNGEE. CDR3 region: CASSQRRQGINSPLHF. In nucleotides, the CDR3 is TGTGCCAGCAGCCAGCGACGGCAAGGAATAAATTCACCCCTCCACTTT.

The rearrangement links TRBV5-1 to TRBJ1-1; 10 nucleotides align to TRBD1. The V and J ends lost 4 bases and 3 bases, in that order; junction bases with no gene match: 3. This CDR3 region has 14 residues. Germline-derived CDR1 and CDR2 are SGHRS and YFSETQ. The DNA for the CDR3 is TGCGCCAGCAGCACGGGACAGGGGTACACTGAAGCTTTCTTT. Translating gives CASSTGQGYTEAFF.